There are a few counts of the clone carrying this T cell receptor beta chain. As yet, its antigen is unknown. This entry belongs to a study of beta chain features in type 1 diabetes. Study summary: Examination of sorted cells across all samples involved about 99 million cells.

Study observations and caveats: Using cDNA template may skew counts toward highly expressing activated cells. VDJ junctions from patients with type 1 diabetes contained fewer insertions and more deletions. In every one of the four CD4+ subsets, TCRB CDR3s were moderately but significantly shorter in Type 1 diabetes patients.

The whole isolated RNA underwent reverse transcription, so sequencing captured expressed TCRB transcripts. Here immunoSEQ multiplex PCR was the method, and the copy in TCRdb shows in-frame clones only, minus some. The data show over 600,000 clones, under 15% seen once. Germline V gene data show CDR1 as SGHDT and CDR2 as YYEEEE. V lost 4 bases to trimming and J lost 3 bases; unmatched junction nucleotides: 4. The CDR3 is 15 amino acids. The clonotype comes from a man aged 30 to 39 with type 1 diabetes. V and J are TRBV5-6 and TRBJ1-5; 10 positions match TRBD1. The sequenced sample was naive CD4+ T cells from blood. CDR3 bases: TGTGCCAGCAGCGCGACAGGGGGCTACAATCAGCCCCAGCATTTT. Translation: CASSATGGYNQPQHF. The entire variable domain, with the rest obtained from reference TRBV5-6 and TRBJ1-5, is as follows: DAGVTQSPTHLIKTRGQQVTLRCSPKSGHDTVSWYQQALGQGPQFIFQYYEEEERQRGNFPDRFSGHQFPNYSSELNVNALLLGDSALYLCASSATGGYNQPQHFGDGTRLSIL.